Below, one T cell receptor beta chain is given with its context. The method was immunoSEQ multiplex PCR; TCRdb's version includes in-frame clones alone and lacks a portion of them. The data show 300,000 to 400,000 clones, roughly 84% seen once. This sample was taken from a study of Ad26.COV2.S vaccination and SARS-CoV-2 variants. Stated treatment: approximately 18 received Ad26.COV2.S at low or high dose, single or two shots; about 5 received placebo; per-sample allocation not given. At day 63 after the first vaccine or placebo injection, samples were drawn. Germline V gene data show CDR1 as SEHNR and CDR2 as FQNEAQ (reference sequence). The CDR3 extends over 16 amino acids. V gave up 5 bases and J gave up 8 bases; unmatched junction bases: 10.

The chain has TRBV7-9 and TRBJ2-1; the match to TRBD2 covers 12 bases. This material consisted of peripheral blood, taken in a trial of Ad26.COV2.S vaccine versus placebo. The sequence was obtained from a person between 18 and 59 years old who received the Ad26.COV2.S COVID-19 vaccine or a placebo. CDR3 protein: CASSGPPSGGADEQFF. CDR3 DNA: TGTGCCAGCAGCGGCCCTCCTAGCGGGGGGGCCGATGAGCAGTTCTTC.